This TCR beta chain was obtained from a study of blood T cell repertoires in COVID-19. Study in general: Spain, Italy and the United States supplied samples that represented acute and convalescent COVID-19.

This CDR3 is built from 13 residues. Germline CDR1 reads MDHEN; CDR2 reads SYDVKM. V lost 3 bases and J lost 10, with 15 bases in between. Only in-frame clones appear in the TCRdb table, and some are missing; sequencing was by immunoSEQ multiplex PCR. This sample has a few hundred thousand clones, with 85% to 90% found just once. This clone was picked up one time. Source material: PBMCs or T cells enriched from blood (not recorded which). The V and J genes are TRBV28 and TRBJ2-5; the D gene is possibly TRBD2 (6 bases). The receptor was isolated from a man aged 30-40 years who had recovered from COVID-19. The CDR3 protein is CASSFGREVVQYF. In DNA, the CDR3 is TGTGCCAGCAGTTTTGGCAGGGAGGTGGTCCAGTACTTC.